This record covers a single T cell receptor beta chain. Distinct nucleotide sequences in the sample also encode this CDR3. As defined, naive CD8 cells were CD45RO-negative and positively selected for CCR7, with terminally differentiated effector memory CD45RA+ cells excluded. V was trimmed by 2 bases and J by 4 bases, leaving 3 bases between them. The CDR3 has 11 amino acids. Germline-derived CDR1 and CDR2 are SGHKS and YYEKEE (reference sequence). Libraries were prepared by immunoSEQ multiplex PCR; TCRdb keeps only in-frame clonotypes and omits some of them. Of hundreds of thousands of clones listed, 85% to 95% are singletons. The data originate from a study of shared clonotypes between healthy human individuals.

Sequencing was performed on naive CD8+ T cells sorted from blood. This clonotype was obtained from a man aged 25-45 years in good health. The J gene is TRBJ1-1, the V gene TRBV5-5, with D unresolved. The CDR3 DNA is TGTGCCAGCAGCTTACGCACTGAAGCTTTCTTT. Amino acid sequence: CASSLRTEAFF.